This is a list of T cell receptor beta chains from one sample in a study of shared clonotypes between healthy human individuals. Profiling relied on immunoSEQ multiplex PCR, and the TCRdb table lists in-frame clones only, not all of them. The sample lists 2,500,000 or so clones, 90% to 95% occurring once. Sample: naive CD4+ T cells from PBMCs. The receptors were sampled from a man between 18 and 35 years old in good health. Some clones in this sample may be carry-over from other donors' samples. Both conserved end residues are part of each CDR3. The D gene is left open where the match is weak. Size is stated for part of the rows, as once, few or many counts, or as a class when the clone is expanded.

once,TRBJ1-4,TRBV18,NA,CASSPTFGSANEKLFF,TGTGCCAGCTCGCCGACATTCGGATCGGCTAATGAAAAACTGTTTTTT
NA,TRBJ1-4,TRBV7-2,NA,CASSFGQHSTNEKLFF,TGTGCCAGCAGCTTTGGACAGCACTCAACTAATGAAAAACTGTTTTTT
NA,TRBJ2-7,TRBV27,TRBD2,CASHRDYPAYEQYF,TGTGCCAGCCACCGGGACTACCCCGCCTACGAGCAGTACTTC
NA,TRBJ1-5,TRBV7-3,NA,CASSPREDQPQHF,TGTGCCAGCAGCCCACGGGAAGACCAGCCCCAGCATTTT
NA,TRBJ2-3,TRBV6-1,TRBD2,CASSERLAGGTDTQYF,TGTGCCAGCAGTGAACGTCTAGCGGGAGGTACAGATACGCAGTATTTT
NA,TRBJ2-7,TRBV4-2,TRBD2,CASSRGTRVSEQYF,TGTGCCAGCAGCCGCGGGACTAGAGTGAGCGAGCAGTACTTC
NA,TRBJ2-3,TRBV4-1,NA,CASSPPWGEQYF,TGCGCCAGCAGCCCCCCGTGGGGGGAGCAGTATTTT
NA,TRBJ1-1,TRBV28,NA,CASSKTKAFF,TGTGCCAGCAGCAAAACGAAAGCTTTCTTT
NA,TRBJ1-2,TRBV18,NA,CASSPSEGGYGYTF,TGTGCCAGCTCACCGAGTGAGGGGGGCTATGGCTACACCTTC
once,TRBJ2-4,TRBV27,NA,CASSLLGPSKNIQYF,TGTGCCAGCAGTTTACTCGGTCCAAGCAAAAACATTCAGTACTTC
NA,TRBJ2-1,TRBV27,NA,CASSLGNEQFF,TGTGCCAGCAGTTTAGGCAATGAGCAGTTCTTC
NA,TRBJ2-6,TRBV7-3,TRBD2,CASRPRGRVRSGANVLTF,TGTGCCAGCAGGCCCCGGGGGAGGGTGCGCTCTGGGGCCAACGTCCTGACTTTC
once,TRBJ2-2,TRBV6-5,NA,CASRLGLTGELFF,TGTGCCAGCAGGCTAGGCCTAACCGGGGAGCTGTTTTTT
NA,TRBJ1-2,TRBV28,NA,CASSNRGLYDGYTF,TGTGCCAGCAGTAACCGGGGGTTATATGATGGCTACACCTTC
NA,TRBJ2-5,TRBV4-1,TRBD2,CASSQDGDRASGSQETQYF,TGCGCCAGCAGCCAAGACGGGGATCGGGCTAGCGGGAGCCAAGAGACCCAGTACTTC
NA,TRBJ2-1,TRBV6-5,NA,CASSARQRDEQFF,TGTGCCAGCAGTGCTAGGCAACGTGATGAGCAGTTCTTC
NA,TRBJ2-5,TRBV7-9,TRBD1,CASSLSGQGVGETQYF,TGTGCCAGCAGCTTATCCGGACAGGGAGTGGGAGAGACCCAGTACTTC
NA,TRBJ2-7,TRBV28,NA,CASSWGVYSYEQYF,TGTGCCAGCAGTTGGGGCGTATACTCCTACGAGCAGTACTTC
NA,TRBJ2-1,TRBV6-5,TRBD2,CASRYGLAGEQFF,TGTGCCAGCAGGTACGGACTAGCGGGTGAGCAGTTCTTC
NA,TRBJ2-6,TRBV7-9,NA,CASSRVTSGANVLTF,TGTGCCAGCAGCAGGGTAACATCTGGGGCCAACGTCCTGACTTTC
NA,TRBJ1-4,TRBV5-6,NA,CASSLEAGAGEKLFF,TGTGCCAGCAGCTTGGAGGCAGGGGCTGGGGAAAAACTGTTTTTT
NA,TRBJ1-5,TRBV18,NA,CASSSQGVGSNQPQHF,TGTGCCAGCTCATCCCAGGGTGTTGGGAGCAATCAGCCCCAGCATTTT
NA,TRBJ1-4,TRBV6-1,NA,CASSVVSEKLFF,TGTGCCAGCAGTGTAGTAAGTGAAAAACTGTTTTTT
NA,TRBJ2-7,TRBV5-1,TRBD2,CASSLGLAGNSYEQYF,TGCGCCAGCAGCTTGGGACTAGCGGGAAACTCCTACGAGCAGTACTTC
NA,TRBJ1-2,TRBV7-9,NA,CASSLEVVGRGTF,NA
NA,TRBJ1-5,TRBV27,NA,CASSLYGFNQPQHF,TGTGCCAGCAGTTTATATGGCTTCAATCAGCCCCAGCATTTT
NA,TRBJ1-5,TRBV28,NA,CASSFVGGVGNQPQHF,TGTGCCAGCAGTTTCGTGGGGGGAGTGGGCAATCAGCCCCAGCATTTT
few,TRBJ1-1,TRBV6-1,NA,CASSERMGTEAFF,TGTGCCAGCAGTGAAAGGATGGGCACTGAAGCTTTCTTT
NA,TRBJ2-7,TRBV7-3,TRBD2,CASSSHRTSGRAFSYEQYF,TGTGCCAGCAGCTCACACCGGACTAGCGGGAGGGCCTTTAGCTACGAGCAGTACTTC
NA,TRBJ2-1,TRBV27,TRBD2,CASSFWRELDGEQFF,TGTGCCAGCAGTTTCTGGCGGGAGTTGGATGGGGAGCAGTTCTTC
NA,TRBJ2-3,TRBV5-4,TRBD2,CASSPSKRGSTDTQYF,TGTGCCAGCAGCCCCTCGAAGCGGGGGTCCACAGATACGCAGTATTTT
NA,TRBJ1-3,TRBV27,NA,CASSLGGPGNTIYF,TGTGCCAGCAGTTTAGGGGGACCTGGAAACACCATATATTTT
NA,TRBJ1-2,TRBV7-2,NA,CASSLIREGYTF,TGTGCCAGCAGCTTAATCAGGGAAGGCTACACCTTC
once,TRBJ2-3,TRBV6-1,NA,CASLRVRVGADTQYF,TGTGCCAGCCTCCGGGTGAGAGTCGGGGCAGATACGCAGTATTTT
NA,TRBJ1-4,TRBV7-6,NA,CASSRRINEKLFF,TGTGCCAGCAGCCGCAGGATTAATGAAAAACTGTTTTTT
NA,TRBJ2-7,TRBV18,NA,CASSPGTAAEQYF,TGTGCCAGCTCACCAGGGACGGCCGCCGAGCAGTACTTC
NA,TRBJ2-6,TRBV2,NA,CASNGGPGANVLTF,TGTGCCAGCAATGGCGGGCCTGGGGCCAACGTCCTGACTTTC
once,TRBJ1-1,TRBV7-6,NA,CASSLGQTTEAFF,TGTGCCAGCAGCTTAGGGCAGACCACTGAAGCTTTCTTT
NA,TRBJ2-7,TRBV5-8,NA,CASSQDGMGLREQYF,TGTGCCAGCAGCCAGGACGGAATGGGGTTGCGGGAGCAGTACTTC
NA,TRBJ1-2,TRBV4-2,NA,CASSPMDRPYGYTF,TGTGCCAGCAGCCCGATGGACAGACCCTATGGCTACACCTTC
NA,TRBJ2-6,TRBV30,NA,CAWSVSPGPGANVLTF,TGTGCCTGGAGTGTATCTCCCGGGCCTGGGGCCAACGTCCTGACTTTC
NA,TRBJ2-7,TRBV28,NA,CASSFLLSSYEQYF,TGTGCCAGCAGTTTTCTCCTGAGCTCCTACGAGCAGTACTTC
NA,TRBJ1-6,TRBV5-4,NA,CASSTDEVGLGNPPLHF,TGTGCCAGCAGCACGGACGAGGTGGGGCTAGGGAACCCACCCCTCCACTTT
NA,TRBJ1-2,TRBV28,NA,CASSLYPGRAGGYTF,TGTGCCAGCAGTTTATACCCGGGCAGGGCGGGTGGCTACACCTTC
NA,TRBJ1-2,TRBV28,NA,CASSFRGDINYGYTF,TGTGCCAGCAGTTTCCGAGGAGATATTAACTATGGCTACACCTTC
NA,TRBJ2-7,TRBV6-6,NA,CASSYSGAGAYEQYF,TGTGCCAGCAGTTACTCTGGCGCAGGGGCCTACGAGCAGTACTTC
NA,TRBJ2-3,TRBV6-6,TRBD1,CASTLQGTLTDTQYF,TGTGCCAGCACCCTACAGGGGACCCTCACAGATACGCAGTATTTT
NA,TRBJ2-1,TRBV27,TRBD1,CASRRPGQGPRDEQFF,TGTGCCAGCAGACGACCGGGACAGGGACCTAGGGATGAGCAGTTCTTC